This entry lists 14 T cell receptor beta chains sequenced from one sample in a study of T cell repertoires in cytomegalovirus infection (dated 2019 in TCRdb). The sample's treatment or condition label, decoded: in vitro stimulation with specific CMV peptide epitopes to enrich CMV-specific T cells. Sequencing used an Illumina HiSeq 1500. In-frame beta chains were kept once TCRdb had trimmed the public reads at Q25 with fastp and called clones with MiXCR. Under each unique CDR3 protein, matching rows form one entry showing the most common genes and DNA. Within this sample are 600,000 to 700,000 distinct CDR3 sequences, with roughly 30% of them counted one time only. The ten most abundant clones make up 15% to 20% of the sample. The antigens of these receptors remain unknown. Sequencing used cultured PBMCs, obtained from culture after CMV antigen stimulation. Receptor source: a human donor in good health (CMV status not recorded). Some clones in this sample may be carry-over from other donors' samples.

This clonotype was seen more than once but under ten times. The chain joins TRBV6-1 to TRBJ1-1; a weak D match, TRBD1 (5 bases). This CDR3 comprises 14 residues. Deletions cut 0 bases from V and 4 bases from J, with 9 bases between. Germline V CDR1 and CDR2: MNHNS, SASEGT. The CDR3 sequence: CASSEARAVTEAFF. The CDR3 DNA is TGTGCCAGCAGTGAAGCCAGGGCGGTCACTGAAGCTTTCTTT.

This clonotype was detected ten times or more. This chain links TRBV7-8 with TRBJ2-3; possible D gene TRBD2, 5 bases. Trimming took 1 base from V and 4 from J, leaving 18 bases between them. The CDR3 runs to 17 residues. CDR1 and CDR2 from the germline V gene are SGHVS and FQNEAQ. Here the CDR3 DNA reads TGTGCCAGCAGCTTAGGGGAACTAGGTTTCTCCCCAGATACGCAGTATTTT. Translated: CASSLGELGFSPDTQYF.

In this sample, this clonotype turned up a few times. The rearrangement links TRBV19 to TRBJ2-1; unclear D gene. This CDR3 is built from 13 residues. Trimming took 3 bases from V and 10 from J, leaving 13 bases between them. Germline V gives CDR1 LNHDA, CDR2 SQIVND (reference sequence). Here the CDR3 reads CASSMGTTIEQFF. CDR3 in DNA: TGTGCCAGTAGTATGGGCACTACCATAGAGCAGTTCTTC.

V and J are TRBV28 and TRBJ2-5, with D perhaps given as TRBD1 or TRBD2 (7 bases each). CDR1 is MDHEN and CDR2 is SYDVKM in the germline V gene. The V end was cut by 10 bases, the J end by 3 bases, with 18 bases between. The CDR3 extends over 14 amino acids. Here the CDR3 reads CAIKLGGGEETQYF. The CDR3 coding sequence is TGTGCCATCAAATTGGGAGGGGGCGAAGAGACCCAGTACTTC. Based on the CDR3 plus reference TRBV28 and TRBJ2-5, the full variable domain is DVKVTQSSRYLVKRTGEKVFLECVQDMDHENMFWYRQDPGLGLRLIYFSYDVKMKEKGDIPEGYSVSREKKERFSLILESASTNQTSMYLCAIKLGGGEETQYFGPGTRLLVL.

The V call is TRBV18, the J call TRBJ2-3, with D possibly matching TRBD2 (5 bases). The CDR3 extends over 17 amino acids. V was cut by 5 bases and J by 1 base, with 19 bases left in between. Germline CDR1 reads KGHSH; CDR2 reads LQKENI. The CDR3 DNA sequence: TGTGCCAGCTCAGAACTCAGCCCTAGCTGGGGCACAGATACGCAGTATTTT. Its translation: CASSELSPSWGTDTQYF.

This clonotype showed up just once. The chain joins TRBV19 to TRBJ2-1; 10 bases match TRBD1. CDR1 and CDR2 from the germline V gene are LNHDA and SQIVND (reference sequence). This CDR3 is 15 amino acids long. After removal of 8 bases from V and 5 bases from J, the junction contained 9 bases not matched to a gene. CDR3: CASGAGTGAHNEQFF. As DNA, the CDR3 is TGTGCCAGTGGGGCCGGGACAGGGGCCCACAATGAGCAGTTCTTC.

This clonotype turned up a few times. The chain uses TRBV29-1 and TRBJ1-2; D gene uncertain. CDR1 SQVTM and CDR2 ANQGSEA come from the germline V gene. Trimming cost V 0 bases and J 4 bases, with 12 bases left between them. The CDR3 contains 14 residues. CDR3 region: CSVEDGRASYGYTF. The CDR3 region has the DNA TGCAGCGTTGAAGATGGGAGAGCTTCCTATGGCTACACCTTC.

The genes are TRBV19 and TRBJ1-1, with D hard to call. The germline CDR1 and CDR2 sequences are LNHDA and SQIVND (reference sequence). CDR3 size: 10 residues. CDR3 residues: CEGAGTEAFF. CDR3 coding DNA: TGTGAAGGCGCGGGCACTGAAGCTTTCTTT. The variable domain in full, completed from reference TRBV19 and TRBJ1-1, reads DGGITQSPKYLFRKEGQNVTLSCEQNLNHDAMYWYRQDPGQGLRLIYYSQIVNDFQKGDIAEGYSVSREKKESFPLTVTSAQKNPTAFYLCEGAGTEAFFGQGTRLTVV.

This rearrangement joins TRBV12-3 or TRBV12-4 to TRBJ2-7; 7 nucleotides align to TRBD2. The V gene end was trimmed by 7 bases and the J gene end by 3 bases; junction bases not matched to a gene: 12. This CDR3 comprises 15 residues. CDR3 in DNA: TGTGCCAGCAAGGCCTTCAGGGAGGGTATCTACGAGCAGTACTTC. This codes for CASKAFREGIYEQYF.

This clonotype was recorded a few times. The rearrangement uses TRBV18 and TRBJ2-1; D ambiguous. Germline-derived CDR1 and CDR2 are KGHSH and LQKENI. V was clipped by 3 bases and J by 2 bases, with 11 bases between them. This CDR3 has 15 residues. The CDR3 reads CASSPFGPTYNEQFF. The CDR3 DNA sequence: TGTGCCAGCTCACCCTTCGGGCCGACCTACAATGAGCAGTTCTTC. The variable domain in full, with the rest retrieved from reference TRBV18 and TRBJ2-1, is NAGVMQNPRHLVRRRGQEARLRCSPMKGHSHVYWYRQLPEEGLKFMVYLQKENIIDESGMPKERFSAEFPKEGPSILRIQQVVRGDSAAYFCASSPFGPTYNEQFFGPGTRLTVL.

This clonotype turned up a few times. V gene TRBV7-2 combines with J gene TRBJ2-5; D call uncertain. Germline V CDR1 and CDR2: SGHTA, FQGNSA. The CDR3 loop spans 14 amino acids. V lost 5 bases, J lost 2 bases, and 12 bases lay in between. The DNA of the CDR3 is TGTGCCAGCAGCCCAATGGGCCAACAAGAGACCCAGTACTTC. Amino acid sequence: CASSPMGQQETQYF.

This clonotype was recorded a few times. The gene calls are TRBV12-3 or TRBV12-4 and TRBJ2-5, with a weak D call TRBD2 (5 bases). V was clipped by 10 bases and J by 2 bases, with 14 bases between them. The CDR3 spans 13 residues. CDR3 nucleotide sequence: TGTGCCACAGCGCGGGCCCATCAAGAGACCCAGTACTTC. Amino acid sequence: CATARAHQETQYF.

V is TRBV29-1 and J is TRBJ1-3; D may be TRBD1 (5 bases). Germline CDR1 is SQVTM and CDR2 is ANQGSEA. The CDR3 is made up of 15 amino acids. V was shortened by 6 bases and J by 5 bases, with 20 bases between the two germline ends. DNA for the CDR3: TGCAGCGTGAGGGGCTTAGGGGATTGGCGAAACACCATATATTTT. This translates into CSVRGLGDWRNTIYF. Variable domain in full (rest from reference TRBV29-1 and TRBJ1-3): SAVISQKPSRDICQRGTSLTIQCQVDSQVTMMFWYRQQPGQSLTLIATANQGSEATYESGFVIDKFPISRPNLTFSTLTVSNMSPEDSSIYLCSVRGLGDWRNTIYFGEGSWLTVV.

The chain uses TRBV15 and TRBJ2-4, with D hard to call. From germline, CDR1 is LNHNV and CDR2 YYDKDF (reference sequence). This CDR3 is 11 amino acids long. Trimming stripped 8 bases from V and 5 bases from J, with 7 bases between. DNA of the CDR3: TGTGCCACCGCACAAGAAAACATTCAGTACTTC. It encodes CATAQENIQYF.